This TCR beta chain was captured by sequencing in a study of T cells in Graves' hyperthyroidism and ophthalmopathy. The CDR3 regions of TCR beta were amplified from RNA transcripts. TCR CDR3 regions were first amplified by RT-PCR with HTBI primers. MiXCR, run by TCRdb on the multiplex PCR reads, gives a single entry per CDR3 protein. The sample includes roughly 640,000 distinct CDR3 sequences, more than 15% of them seen just once. Fresh peripheral blood, roughly 9.6 ml, was the source of the PBMCs. CDR3 length: 14 amino acids. CDR1 and CDR2 (germline): KGHSH, LQKENI. V was trimmed by 4 bases and J by 2 bases, leaving 11 bases between them. A few counts support this clonotype.

The receptor was isolated from a woman aged 40-49 years with Graves' ophthalmopathy. This sequence joins TRBV18 and TRBJ2-5; D gene ambiguous. Material for sequencing was blood. The CDR3 here is CASSQDYGQETQYF. In DNA, the CDR3 is TGTGCCAGCTCACAGGATTACGGGCAAGAGACCCAGTACTTC.